This is a list of T cell receptor beta chains from one sample in a study of cytomegalovirus exposure and HLA in healthy donors. Data came from immunoSEQ multiplex PCR; TCRdb stores just in-frame clones and leaves some out. The sample holds roughly 100,000 clones; roughly 13% are singletons and the top ten take around 16%. Sequenced: PBMCs. These receptors originate from a man in his forties in good health and CMV-seropositive. CDR3s include the opening cysteine and the closing phenylalanine or tryptophan. A D gene is named only where the DNA matches it firmly. Only part of the rows carry a size: once, few, many, or a class if the clone is expanded.

D: TRBD1
V: TRBV2
J: TRBJ1-2
size: few
CDR3: CASMGQLTNYGYTF
DNA: TGTGCCAGCATGGGACAGCTAACTAACTATGGCTACACCTTC

D: TRBD1
V: TRBV5-6
J: TRBJ2-7
size: few
CDR3: CASSLPGQYDEQYF
DNA: TGTGCCAGCAGCCTACCGGGACAGTACGACGAGCAGTACTTC

D: NA
V: TRBV9
J: TRBJ1-3
size: NA
CDR3: CASSVGDGTGTIYF
DNA: TGTGCCAGCAGCGTAGGGGATGGTACAGGCACCATATATTTT

D: TRBD2
V: TRBV5-1
J: TRBJ2-1
size: NA
CDR3: CASSLAPAGSYNEQFF
DNA: TGCGCCAGCAGCTTGGCCCCAGCGGGATCCTACAATGAGCAGTTCTTC

D: NA
V: TRBV18
J: TRBJ2-1
size: few
CDR3: CASSPGYNEQFF
DNA: TGTGCCAGCTCTCCCGGGTACAATGAGCAGTTCTTC

D: NA
V: TRBV21-1
J: TRBJ2-7
size: NA
CDR3: CASSATGTKNYEQYF
DNA: TGTGCCAGCAGCGCCACCGGGACTAAGAACTACGAGCAGTACTTC

D: TRBD2
V: TRBV5-1
J: TRBJ2-1
size: few
CDR3: CASSLAQRGEQFF
DNA: TGCGCCAGCAGCTTGGCCCAGCGGGGTGAGCAGTTCTTC

D: TRBD1
V: TRBV6-1
J: TRBJ1-2
size: NA
CDR3: CASSKGQYYCYTF
DNA: TGTGCCAGCAGTAAGGGACAGTACTATTGCTACACCTTC

D: NA
V: TRBV5-1
J: TRBJ2-3
size: few
CDR3: CASKGITGGDTDTQYF
DNA: TGCGCCAGCAAAGGGATAACAGGGGGGGACACAGATACGCAGTATTTT

D: TRBD1
V: TRBV7-6
J: TRBJ2-5
size: NA
CDR3: CASSPGQGAFGETQYF
DNA: TGTGCCAGCAGCCCCGGACAGGGGGCGTTCGGGGAGACCCAGTACTTC

D: TRBD2
V: TRBV6-4
J: TRBJ2-5
size: NA
CDR3: CASSDSGRAVREETQYF
DNA: TGTGCCAGCAGTGATAGCGGGAGGGCAGTTCGGGAGGAGACCCAGTACTTC

D: NA
V: TRBV9
J: TRBJ2-7
size: NA
CDR3: CASSVEVGGPTYEQYF
DNA: TGTGCCAGCAGCGTAGAGGTGGGAGGCCCTACCTACGAGCAGTACTTC

D: TRBD2
V: TRBV27
J: TRBJ2-1
size: NA
CDR3: CASCLGLAGTYNEQFF
DNA: TGTGCCAGCTGCCTGGGACTAGCGGGAACCTACAATGAGCAGTTCTTC

D: NA
V: TRBV7-3
J: TRBJ2-7
size: few
CDR3: CASSPGLTREQYF
DNA: TGTGCCAGCAGCCCCGGACTCACGCGGGAGCAGTACTTC

D: TRBD2
V: TRBV11-2
J: TRBJ2-1
size: few
CDR3: CASSLQAGVNEQFF
DNA: TGTGCCAGCAGCTTACAAGCGGGAGTGAATGAGCAGTTCTTC

D: TRBD1
V: TRBV19
J: TRBJ1-5
size: NA
CDR3: CASTTTGGNQPQHF
DNA: TGTGCCAGTACCACGACAGGGGGCAACCAGCCCCAGCATTTT

D: TRBD1
V: TRBV18
J: TRBJ1-5
size: NA
CDR3: CASSPLGQGINQPQHF
DNA: TGTGCCAGCTCACCCTTAGGACAGGGCATCAATCAGCCCCAGCATTTT

D: NA
V: TRBV7-3
J: TRBJ1-5
size: NA
CDR3: CASSSRGCNQPQHF
DNA: TGTGCCAGCAGCTCACGGGGGTGCAATCAGCCCCAGCATTTT

D: NA
V: TRBV6-5
J: TRBJ1-2
size: NA
CDR3: CASSPDSPYYGYTF
DNA: TGTGCCAGCAGTCCGGACAGCCCCTACTATGGCTACACCTTC

D: TRBD1
V: TRBV13
J: TRBJ1-4
size: few
CDR3: CASSLSLGQYNEKLFF
DNA: TGTGCCAGCAGCTTATCCCTGGGACAGTATAATGAAAAACTGTTTTTT

D: NA
V: TRBV5-1
J: TRBJ2-3
size: few
CDR3: CASCWDFPPTQYF
DNA: TGCGCCAGCTGCTGGGACTTCCCCCCCACGCAGTATTTT

D: NA
V: TRBV7-9
J: TRBJ1-3
size: few
CDR3: CASSLGRASGNTIYF
DNA: TGTGCCAGCAGCTTAGGCAGGGCCTCTGGAAACACCATATATTTT

D: TRBD1
V: TRBV7-9
J: TRBJ1-2
size: NA
CDR3: CASSLGSGTDYGYTF
DNA: TGTGCCAGCAGCTTAGGTTCCGGGACAGACTATGGCTACACCTTC

D: TRBD2
V: TRBV19
J: TRBJ2-1
size: NA
CDR3: CASSKPGLAGGPDEQFF
DNA: TGTGCCAGTAGTAAACCGGGACTAGCGGGAGGGCCGGATGAGCAGTTCTTC

D: NA
V: TRBV2
J: TRBJ2-2
size: few
CDR3: CASSEYAGGTGELSF
DNA: TGTGCCAGCAGTGAATACGCGGGCGGGACCGGGGAGCTGTCTTTT

D: NA
V: TRBV29-1
J: TRBJ2-3
size: few
CDR3: CSVVDSGGTDTQYF
DNA: TGCAGCGTTGTGGATAGCGGCGGCACAGATACGCAGTATTTT

D: TRBD1
V: TRBV10-2
J: TRBJ1-1
size: NA
CDR3: CAARTGEGEAFF
DNA: TGCGCCGCGAGGACAGGGGAGGGTGAAGCTTTCTTT

D: TRBD1
V: TRBV7-9
J: TRBJ1-4
size: few
CDR3: CASSSTDRDREKLFF
DNA: TGTGCCAGCAGCTCCACCGACAGGGATCGTGAAAAACTGTTTTTT

D: NA
V: TRBV10-1
J: TRBJ2-5
size: NA
CDR3: CASSVGPQETQYF
DNA: TGCGCCAGCAGTGTGGGGCCCCAAGAGACCCAGTACTTC

D: TRBD1
V: TRBV6-6
J: TRBJ1-2
size: NA
CDR3: CASSYHRGFYGYTF
DNA: TGTGCCAGCAGTTATCACAGGGGTTTCTATGGCTACACCTTC

D: TRBD1
V: TRBV7-9
J: TRBJ2-1
size: few
CDR3: CASSTPLTGTNEQFF
DNA: TGTGCCAGCAGCACTCCCTTGACAGGGACCAATGAGCAGTTCTTC

D: TRBD2
V: TRBV5-6
J: TRBJ2-5
size: few
CDR3: CASSLSRLAGVGTQYF
DNA: TGTGCCAGCAGCTTGTCGCGACTAGCGGGAGTTGGGACCCAGTACTTC

D: TRBD2
V: TRBV28
J: TRBJ2-7
size: few
CDR3: CASGREGLEQYF
DNA: TGTGCCTCCGGGCGGGAGGGCTTGGAGCAGTACTTC

D: TRBD2
V: TRBV30
J: TRBJ2-3
size: many
CDR3: CAWSGASGLTDTQYF
DNA: TGTGCCTGGAGCGGAGCTAGCGGCCTCACAGATACGCAGTATTTT

D: TRBD1
V: TRBV5-4
J: TRBJ2-2
size: NA
CDR3: CASSLRDRTGELFF
DNA: TGTGCCAGCAGCCTCCGGGACAGGACCGGGGAGCTGTTTTTT

D: TRBD1
V: TRBV30
J: TRBJ1-5
size: NA
CDR3: CAWSEGAGQPQHF
DNA: TGTGCCTGGAGTGAGGGGGCAGGTCAGCCCCAGCATTTT

D: NA
V: TRBV4-1
J: TRBJ2-1
size: few
CDR3: CASSQDRLVAGEQFF
DNA: TGCGCCAGCAGCCAAGATCGGCTAGTGGCGGGTGAGCAGTTCTTC

D: NA
V: TRBV5-1
J: TRBJ1-1
size: NA
CDR3: CASSLGQGMRRNTEAFF
DNA: TGCGCCAGCAGCTTGGGGCAGGGGATGAGAAGGAACACTGAAGCTTTCTTT

D: NA
V: TRBV7-9
J: TRBJ2-5
size: NA
CDR3: CASSSWGRAYQETQYF
DNA: TGTGCCAGCAGCTCGTGGGGCAGGGCCTACCAAGAGACCCAGTACTTC

D: NA
V: TRBV6-1
J: TRBJ1-5
size: few
CDR3: CASSESGGALQPQHF
DNA: TGTGCCAGCAGTGAATCCGGAGGGGCGCTTCAGCCCCAGCATTTT

D: TRBD2
V: TRBV11-2
J: TRBJ2-3
size: few
CDR3: CASSWPTSGSHTDTQYF
DNA: TGTGCCAGCAGCTGGCCGACTAGCGGGAGTCACACAGATACGCAGTATTTT

D: NA
V: TRBV5-1
J: TRBJ1-1
size: few
CDR3: CASSLDRPGTEAFF
DNA: TGCGCCAGCAGCTTGGATCGACCGGGCACTGAAGCTTTCTTT

D: TRBD1
V: TRBV20-1
J: TRBJ1-1
size: NA
CDR3: CSAKDRDGAFF
DNA: TGCAGTGCTAAAGACAGGGATGGGGCTTTCTTT

D: NA
V: TRBV5-1
J: TRBJ2-5
size: NA
CDR3: CASSLGQDPETQYF
DNA: TGCGCCAGCAGCTTGGGCCAGGATCCAGAGACCCAGTACTTC

D: TRBD1
V: TRBV5-6
J: TRBJ1-3
size: NA
CDR3: CASSSTGGYSGNTIYF
DNA: TGTGCCAGCAGCTCGACAGGGGGCTATAGTGGAAACACCATATATTTT

D: TRBD2
V: TRBV4-1
J: TRBJ2-1
size: few
CDR3: CASSSGGTYNEQFF
DNA: TGCGCCAGCAGCTCGGGAGGTACCTACAATGAGCAGTTCTTC

D: TRBD2
V: TRBV5-1
J: TRBJ2-1
size: few
CDR3: CASSPGTSGRARNNEQFF
DNA: TGCGCCAGCAGCCCCGGGACTAGCGGGAGGGCCAGGAACAATGAGCAGTTCTTC

D: NA
V: TRBV6-5
J: TRBJ1-1
size: NA
CDR3: CASNFIQGWDTEAFF
DNA: TGTGCCAGCAACTTTATCCAGGGGTGGGACACTGAAGCTTTCTTT

D: TRBD1
V: TRBV7-6
J: TRBJ2-5
size: NA
CDR3: CASSVGTGGETQYF
DNA: TGTGCCAGCAGCGTCGGGACAGGGGGAGAGACCCAGTACTTC

D: NA
V: TRBV6-5
J: TRBJ1-5
size: NA
CDR3: CASSYSDSSNQPQHF
DNA: TGTGCCAGCAGTTACTCGGACAGTAGCAATCAGCCCCAGCATTTT

D: TRBD2
V: TRBV5-6
J: TRBJ2-3
size: NA
CDR3: CASSLTSGSYTDTQYF
DNA: TGTGCCAGCAGCCTGACTAGCGGAAGCTACACAGATACGCAGTATTTT

D: NA
V: TRBV9
J: TRBJ2-7
size: NA
CDR3: CASSVDVAPYEQYF
DNA: TGTGCCAGCAGCGTAGACGTAGCACCCTACGAGCAGTACTTC

D: TRBD1
V: TRBV11-2
J: TRBJ2-3
size: NA
CDR3: CASRRTDRGDTQYF
DNA: TGTGCCAGCAGAAGAACCGACAGGGGGGATACGCAGTATTTT